The present T cell receptor (beta chain) was sequenced within a study of T cells after posttransplantation cyclophosphamide. Study conclusions and caveats: Blood and skin or GI T cell repertoires showed limited TRB overlap. Later blood repertoires were often dominated by clones from the donor CD8+ memory compartment.

Germline CDR1 and CDR2: SGHRS and YFSETQ. Trimming took off 0 bases at V and 2 bases at J, with 11 bases between the two ends. The CDR3 has 15 amino acids. Assay used: immunoSEQ multiplex PCR; TCRdb lists only in-frame clones, some missing. This sample has more than 60,000 clones; about 93% occur once, and the top ten carry 2.5% to 3%. A remark on this clone: The antigen is not known.

Sample: PBMCs. This receptor was taken from a woman between 25 and 40 years old in good health and a related stem cell transplant donor. V usage is TRBV5-1 and J usage is TRBJ1-2; D is perhaps TRBD1 (5 bases). The CDR3 coding sequence is TGCGCCAGCAGCTTGGCGGAGGCAGGGAACTATGGCTACACCTTC. Protein: CASSLAEAGNYGYTF. Together with reference TRBV5-1 and TRBJ1-2, the CDR3 gives the full variable domain: KAGVTQTPRYLIKTRGQQVTLSCSPISGHRSVSWYQQTPGQGLQFLFEYFSETQRNKGNFPGRFSGRQFSNSRSEMNVSTLELGDSALYLCASSLAEAGNYGYTFGSGTRLTVV.